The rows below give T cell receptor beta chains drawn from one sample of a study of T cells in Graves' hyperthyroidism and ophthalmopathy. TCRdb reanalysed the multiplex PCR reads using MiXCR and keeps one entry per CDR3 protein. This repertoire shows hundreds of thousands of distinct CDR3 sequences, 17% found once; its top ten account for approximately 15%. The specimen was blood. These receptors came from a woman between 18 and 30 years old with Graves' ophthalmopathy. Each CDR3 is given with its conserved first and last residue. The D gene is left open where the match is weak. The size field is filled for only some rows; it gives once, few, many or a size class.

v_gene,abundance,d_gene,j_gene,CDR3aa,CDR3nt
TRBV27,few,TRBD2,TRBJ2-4,CATATGTSVLAKNIQYF,TGTGCCACAGCTACCGGGACTAGCGTTCTTGCCAAAAACATTCAGTACTTC
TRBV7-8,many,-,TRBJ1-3,CASSLGGTSGNTIYF,TGTGCCAGCAGCTTAGGCGGCACCTCTGGAAACACCATATATTTT
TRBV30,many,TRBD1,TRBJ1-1,CAWSSGTGAAEAFF,TGTGCCTGGAGTTCCGGGACAGGGGCCGCTGAAGCTTTCTTT
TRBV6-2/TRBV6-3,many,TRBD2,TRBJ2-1,CASAAGGLYNEQFF,TGTGCCAGCGCTGCGGGGGGATTATACAATGAGCAGTTCTTC
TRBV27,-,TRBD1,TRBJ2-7,CASRDRDREVYEQYF,TGTGCCAGCAGGGACCGGGACAGGGAGGTTTACGAGCAGTACTTC
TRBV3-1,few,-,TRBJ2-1,CASSQEWDSHNEQFF,TGTGCCAGCAGCCAAGAATGGGACTCACACAATGAGCAGTTCTTC
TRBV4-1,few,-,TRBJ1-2,CASSLADHYGYTF,TGCGCCAGCAGCCTGGCGGACCACTATGGCTACACCTTC
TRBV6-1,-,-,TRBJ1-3,CASSASFSGNTIYF,TGTGCCAGCAGTGCTTCGTTCTCTGGAAACACCATATATTTT
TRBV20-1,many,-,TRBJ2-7,CSARARQVEDEQYF,TGCAGTGCTAGAGCTCGTCAGGTGGAAGACGAGCAGTACTTC
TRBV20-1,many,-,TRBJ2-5,CSAKRKETQYF,TGCAGTGCTAAACGGAAAGAGACCCAGTACTTC
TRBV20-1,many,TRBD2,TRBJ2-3,CSASRTSASTDTQYF,TGCAGTGCTAGCCGGACTAGCGCGAGCACAGATACGCAGTATTTT
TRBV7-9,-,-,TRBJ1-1,CASSLARTNTEAFF,TGTGCCAGCAGCTTAGCACGTACGAACACTGAAGCTTTCTTT
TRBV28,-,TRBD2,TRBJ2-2,CTSSSLAGGPGTGELFF,TGTACCAGCAGTTCCTTAGCGGGAGGGCCGGGCACCGGGGAGCTGTTTTTT
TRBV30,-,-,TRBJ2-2,CACRGFPGPNTGELFF,TGTGCCTGCCGAGGGTTCCCAGGGCCGAACACCGGGGAGCTGTTTTTT
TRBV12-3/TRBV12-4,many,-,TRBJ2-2,CASSGDYSTGELFF,TGTGCCAGCAGCGGGGATTATTCCACCGGGGAGCTGTTTTTT
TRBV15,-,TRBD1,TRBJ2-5,CATSRPGQGRETQYF,TGTGCCACCAGCAGACCGGGACAGGGAAGAGAGACCCAGTACTTC
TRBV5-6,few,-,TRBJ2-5,CASSKVPGQETQYF,TGTGCCAGCAGTAAGGTTCCCGGTCAAGAGACCCAGTACTTC
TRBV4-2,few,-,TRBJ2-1,CASSQENRLTYNEQFF,TGTGCCAGCAGCCAAGAAAACAGGTTAACCTACAATGAGCAGTTCTTC
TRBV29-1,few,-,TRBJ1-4,CSVQGLEEKLFF,TGCAGCGTTCAGGGATTGGAGGAAAAACTGTTTTTT
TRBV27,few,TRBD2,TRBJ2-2,CASSLYFGEGTGELFF,TGTGCCAGCAGTTTATATTTCGGGGAGGGTACCGGGGAGCTGTTTTTT
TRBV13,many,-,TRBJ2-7,CASSLGRDEQYF,TGTGCCAGCTCGTTGGGCCGCGACGAGCAGTACTTC
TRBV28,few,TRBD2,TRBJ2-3,CASSDSSGGSADTQYF,TGTGCCAGCAGTGACTCAAGCGGGGGGTCTGCAGATACGCAGTATTTT
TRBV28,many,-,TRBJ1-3,CASSSGLGGNTIYF,TGTGCCAGCAGTTCGGGACTTGGTGGAAACACCATATATTTT
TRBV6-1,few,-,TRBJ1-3,CASTTPGLAGNTIYF,TGTGCCAGCACCACTCCGGGGCTCGCTGGAAACACCATATATTTT
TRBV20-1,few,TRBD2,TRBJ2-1,CSAGYIKAGGYNEQFF,TGCAGTGCTGGATACATTAAAGCGGGAGGGTACAATGAGCAGTTCTTC
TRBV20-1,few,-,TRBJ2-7,CSATRSRVYEQYF,TGCAGTGCTACCAGATCCCGGGTCTACGAGCAGTACTTC
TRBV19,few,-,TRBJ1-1,CASTLRSGNTEAFF,TGTGCCAGTACCCTTCGCTCGGGGAACACTGAAGCTTTCTTT
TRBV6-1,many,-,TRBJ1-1,CASSEEYTMNTEAFF,TGTGCCAGCAGTGAAGAGTACACGATGAACACTGAAGCTTTCTTT
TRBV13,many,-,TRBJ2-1,CASSAGTLVNEQFF,TGTGCCAGCAGCGCCGGGACCCTCGTCAATGAGCAGTTCTTC
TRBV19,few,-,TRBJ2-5,CATRGEEETQYF,TGTGCCACCAGAGGTGAGGAAGAGACCCAGTACTTC
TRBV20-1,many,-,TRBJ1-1,CSARDPREVTEAFF,TGCAGTGCTAGAGATCCCCGGGAGGTCACTGAAGCTTTCTTT
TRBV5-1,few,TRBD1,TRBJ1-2,CASSPQQGAHYGYTF,TGCGCCAGCAGCCCCCAACAGGGGGCTCACTATGGCTACACCTTC
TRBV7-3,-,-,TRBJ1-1,CASSGDKFTEAFF,TGTGCCAGCAGTGGCGACAAGTTCACTGAAGCTTTCTTT
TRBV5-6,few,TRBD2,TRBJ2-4,CASSSLNSGRNIQYF,TGTGCCAGCAGCTCTCTTAATAGCGGGAGAAACATTCAGTACTTC
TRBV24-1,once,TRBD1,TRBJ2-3,CATSPPGQAATTTDTQYF,TGTGCCACCAGTCCACCGGGACAGGCGGCCACGACGACAGATACGCAGTATTTT
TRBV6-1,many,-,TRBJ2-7,CASTTGSAEQYF,TGTGCCAGCACCACGGGTTCAGCAGAGCAGTACTTC
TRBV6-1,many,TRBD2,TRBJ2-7,CASSESPGLIPEQYF,TGTGCCAGCAGTGAATCTCCGGGACTAATCCCCGAGCAGTACTTC
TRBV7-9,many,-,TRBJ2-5,CASSYRDFQETQYF,TGTGCCAGCAGCTATCGGGACTTCCAAGAGACCCAGTACTTC
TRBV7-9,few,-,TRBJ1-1,CASSDGSYVAFF,TGTGCCAGCAGCGACGGGTCCTACGTGGCTTTCTTT
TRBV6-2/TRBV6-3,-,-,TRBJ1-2,CASRKRERVYTF,TGTGCCAGCAGAAAAAGGGAGAGGGTATACACCTTC
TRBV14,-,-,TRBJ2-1,CASSQDKFGGTSYNEQFF,TGTGCCAGCAGCCAAGATAAGTTCGGCGGGACCTCCTACAATGAGCAGTTCTTC
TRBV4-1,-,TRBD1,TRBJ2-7,CASSQAGAGGEQYF,TGCGCTAGCAGCCAAGCCGGAGCAGGGGGCGAGCAGTACTTC
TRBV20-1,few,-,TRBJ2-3,CSAQDGGPSTDTQYF,TGCAGTGCCCAGGACGGGGGGCCTAGCACAGATACGCAGTATTTT
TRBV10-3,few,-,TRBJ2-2,CAIRPSRGGNTGELFF,TGTGCCATCCGCCCCTCGCGAGGGGGGAACACCGGGGAGCTGTTTTTT
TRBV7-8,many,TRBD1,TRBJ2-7,CASSPRTGRSGEQYF,TGTGCCAGCAGCCCCAGGACAGGGAGATCGGGAGAGCAGTACTTC
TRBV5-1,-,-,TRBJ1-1,CASSLGQGSNTEAFF,TGCGCCAGCAGCTTGGGGCAGGGCTCGAACACTGAAGCTTTCTTT
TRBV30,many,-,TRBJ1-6,CAWSVKGDLHF,TGTGCCTGGAGTGTAAAGGGAGACCTCCACTTT
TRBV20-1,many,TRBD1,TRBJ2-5,CSARETGGETQYF,TGCAGTGCTAGAGAGACAGGGGGTGAGACCCAGTACTTC
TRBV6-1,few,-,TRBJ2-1,CASSESLGYSGYNEQFF,TGTGCCAGCAGTGAATCGCTTGGGTACAGCGGATACAATGAGCAGTTCTTC
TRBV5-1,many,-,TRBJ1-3,CASSLGGTSSGNTIYF,TGCGCCAGCAGCTTGGGCGGGACAAGCTCTGGAAACACCATATATTTT